The 18 T cell receptor beta chains below were found in one sample sequenced in a study of T cell responses to AZD1222 COVID-19 vaccine (dated by TCRdb to about 2021). Reading the label with the study, this specimen's time point is: baseline before first vaccination. The library was generated by the immunoSEQ multiplex PCR assay. The table was pulled from immuneACCESS by TCRdb, which kept in-frame rearrangements only. Such tables lose some clones; where checked, under half of the loss comes from unresolved V genes, and the rest has no known cause. Recorded for this sample are some 97,000 clones; 85% to 90% of them occurred a single time. The ten largest account for 15% to 20% of the sample. Here the sequenced sample was peripheral blood, taken on day 0 of AZD1222 vaccination. The receptors derive from an adult in good health.

The chain joins TRBV6-4 to TRBJ1-6, with 9 bases fitting TRBD1. The ends lost 2 bases at V and 7 bases at J; junction bases unmatched: 0. The CDR3 contains 14 residues. CDR1 MRHNA and CDR2 SNTAGT come from the germline V gene. The CDR3 coding sequence is TGTGCCAGCAGTGACACAGGGGGCAATTCACCCCTCCACTTT. It specifies CASSDTGGNSPLHF.

This chain joins TRBV18 and TRBJ2-2, with TRBD1 as a possible D gene (5 bases). The V gene's germline CDR1 is KGHSH and CDR2 LQKENI. This CDR3 spans 14 amino acids. V was trimmed by 7 bases and J by 5 bases, leaving 14 bases between them. In DNA, the CDR3 is TGTGCCAGCTTCGGTATGGGGCATACCGGGGAGCTGTTTTTT. Protein: CASFGMGHTGELFF. The full variable domain, completed using reference TRBV18 and TRBJ2-2, is NAGVMQNPRHLVRRRGQEARLRCSPMKGHSHVYWYRQLPEEGLKFMVYLQKENIIDESGMPKERFSAEFPKEGPSILRIQQVVRGDSAAYFCASFGMGHTGELFFGEGSRLTVL.

The chain links TRBV27 to TRBJ1-1; the match to TRBD1 covers 7 bases. V lost 5 bases, J lost 6 bases, and 15 bases stayed unmatched. Germline V gives CDR1 MNHEY, CDR2 SMNVEV (reference sequence). The CDR3 is made up of 16 amino acids. As DNA, the CDR3 is TGTGCCAGCAGTCGTGGGGGAGACAGGGCTAGGCCTGAAGCTTTCTTT. It yields the protein CASSRGGDRARPEAFF.

The chain links TRBV9 to TRBJ1-1; D unresolved. The CDR3 extends over 15 amino acids. The V gene's germline CDR1 is SGDLS and CDR2 YYNGEE. Trimming left V 6 bases short and J 0 bases short, with 15 bases between. CDR3 in amino acids: CASTGGPSMNTEAFF. Here the CDR3 DNA reads TGTGCCAGCACGGGCGGCCCTTCCATGAACACTGAAGCTTTCTTT.

This chain joins TRBV7-2 and TRBJ1-1; D remains ambiguous. The CDR3 is 14 residues long. The V end was cut by 5 bases, the J end by 3 bases, with 13 bases between. From germline, CDR1 is SGHTA and CDR2 FQGNSA. The CDR3 reads CASSPLAGYTEAFF. The CDR3 DNA reads TGTGCCAGCAGCCCTCTAGCGGGGTACACTGAAGCTTTCTTT.

J is TRBJ2-1 and V is TRBV5-6; D gene ambiguous. Germline V gene sequence: CDR1 SGHDT, CDR2 YYEEEE. V was shortened by 0 bases and J by 3 bases, with 10 bases between the two germline ends. The CDR3 is 15 residues long. CDR3 in amino acids: CASSLDSPIYNEQFF. Written as DNA, the CDR3 is TGTGCCAGCAGCTTGGACAGCCCGATCTACAATGAGCAGTTCTTC. Together with reference TRBV5-6 and TRBJ2-1, the CDR3 gives the full variable domain: DAGVTQSPTHLIKTRGQQVTLRCSPKSGHDTVSWYQQALGQGPQFIFQYYEEEERQRGNFPDRFSGHQFPNYSSELNVNALLLGDSALYLCASSLDSPIYNEQFFGPGTRLTVL.

This chain connects TRBV5-1 to TRBJ2-5; D is possibly TRBD2 (7 bases). Germline values: CDR1 SGHRS, CDR2 YFSETQ. Trimming removed 2 bases at V and 4 bases at J, with 15 bases between. CDR3 length equals 15 residues. For the CDR3, the DNA is TGCGCCAGCAGCTTCTCGTGGGGGGGCGGAGAGACCCAGTACTTC. It codes for CASSFSWGGGETQYF.

The genes are TRBV11-3 and TRBJ1-1; D ambiguous. Germline V gene lookup returns CDR1 SGHNT and CDR2 YENEEA. The CDR3 extends over 13 amino acids. Trimming pared 3 bases from V and 3 bases from J, leaving 8 bases between. The CDR3 nucleotides read TGTGCCAGCAGCTTTCCGCCATACACTGAAGCTTTCTTT. It encodes CASSFPPYTEAFF.

The chain employs TRBV10-3 and TRBJ2-2, with a tentative D call TRBD1 (6 bases). V gave up 3 bases and J gave up 5 bases, with 13 bases separating them. The CDR3 covers 15 residues. Germline values: CDR1 ENHRY, CDR2 SYGVKD. This chain's CDR3 is CAISESQQGTGELFF. The CDR3 nucleotides read TGTGCCATCAGTGAATCCCAGCAGGGGACCGGGGAGCTGTTTTTT.

This chain connects TRBV5-1 to TRBJ2-5, with TRBD2 identical over 10 bases. The germline V gene encodes CDR1 SGHRS and CDR2 YFSETQ. Trimming removed 5 bases from V and 9 bases from J; junction bases left unmatched: 13. This CDR3 comprises 15 residues. The CDR3 DNA follows: TGCGCCAGCAGATCAGGGCTAGCGGGAGTTTCACCCCAGTACTTC. Translation gives CASRSGLAGVSPQYF.

The gene calls are TRBV7-9 and TRBJ1-2; 10 bases fit TRBD1. The V and J ends lost 5 bases and 6 bases, in that order; junction bases with no gene match: 12. The CDR3 loop spans 16 amino acids. Germline V gene sequence: CDR1 SEHNR, CDR2 FQNEAQ (reference sequence). The CDR3 protein is CASSILGQGEGDGYTF. CDR3 nucleotides: TGTGCCAGCAGCATTCTTGGACAGGGGGAAGGGGATGGCTACACCTTC.

This clone appeared once. CDR3 in amino acids: CAISQTGDSNQPQHF. CDR3 sequence (DNA): TGTGCCATCTCGCAGACAGGAGATAGCAATCAGCCCCAGCATTTT. V and J are TRBV10-3 and TRBJ1-5; a possible D gene is TRBD1 (6 bases). The CDR3 is made up of 15 amino acids. Trimming removed 8 bases from V and 0 bases from J, with 14 bases in between. Germline assignment: CDR1 ENHRY and CDR2 SYGVKD.

The gene calls are TRBV3-1 (or the pseudogene TRBV3-2) and TRBJ2-1; TRBD2 aligns across 9 bases. V trimming: 2 bases; J trimming: 4 bases; junction bases outside the gene matches: 3. This CDR3 comprises 15 residues. Germline V gene sequence: CDR1 LGHDT, CDR2 YNNKEL (reference sequence). The CDR3 DNA sequence: TGTGCCAGCAGCCAAATGGCGGGAGGGTACAATGAGCAGTTCTTC. The encoded protein is CASSQMAGGYNEQFF.

This clone was seen a single time. CDR3 bases: TGTGCCAACCAAGGGGGGCGTTCAACACCCTACGAGCAGTACTTC. Translated, it gives CANQGGRSTPYEQYF. V gene TRBV19 combines with J gene TRBJ2-7, with D perhaps being TRBD1 or TRBD2 (6 bases each). From germline, CDR1 is LNHDA and CDR2 SQIVND (reference sequence). This CDR3 is 15 amino acids long. V was cut by 10 bases and J by 2 bases, with 21 bases left in between.

This clone was recorded once. The chain recombines TRBV7-2 with TRBJ1-2; 7 nucleotides align to TRBD1. Germline V gives CDR1 SGHTA, CDR2 FQGNSA. V lost 4 bases to trimming and J lost 8 bases; unmatched junction nucleotides: 13. CDR3 length: 15 residues. CDR3 region: CASSSSAGAGGGYTF. The CDR3, as DNA: TGTGCCAGCAGCTCCTCCGCAGGGGCAGGGGGGGGCTACACCTTC.

The chain recombines TRBV27 with TRBJ2-7; 7 bases fit TRBD2. The V segment lost 3 bases and the J segment 3 bases; nucleotides outside the gene matches: 5. CDR3 size: 14 residues. The germline CDR1 and CDR2 sequences are MNHEY and SMNVEV (reference sequence). The CDR3 spells CASSFGGLNYEQYF. CDR3 DNA sequence: TGTGCCAGCAGTTTCGGGGGACTAAACTACGAGCAGTACTTC.

This clone has a single count. V usage is TRBV29-1 and J usage is TRBJ1-1; no reliable D call. V was shortened by 7 bases and J by 3 bases, with 12 bases between the two germline ends. Germline V gene lookup returns CDR1 SQVTM and CDR2 ANQGSEA. The CDR3 spans 12 residues. The CDR3 DNA follows: TGCAGCGGGGGATACTCCCACACTGAAGCTTTCTTT. Its protein is CSGGYSHTEAFF. The variable domain in full, with the rest retrieved from reference TRBV29-1 and TRBJ1-1, is SAVISQKPSRDICQRGTSLTIQCQVDSQVTMMFWYRQQPGQSLTLIATANQGSEATYESGFVIDKFPISRPNLTFSTLTVSNMSPEDSSIYLCSGGYSHTEAFFGQGTRLTVV.

The chain couples TRBV9 to TRBJ1-2; D remains ambiguous. Germline values: CDR1 SGDLS, CDR2 YYNGEE. CDR3 length equals 16 residues. Trimming left V 4 bases short and J 7 bases short, with 23 bases between. The CDR3 DNA reads TGTGCCAGCAGCCCGTCTGGGTTTCCGGTGGTAGGTGGCTACACCTTC. This encodes CASSPSGFPVVGGYTF.